The text below deals with one TCR beta chain. Its antigen is unknown. The source of the sample is a study of T cell clones after liver transplantation. Overall study: HCV positivity affected three of eight recipients; the rest lacked autoimmune or viral indications. Until 12-24 months post-transplant, subjects got standard immunosuppression and no induction.

Germline CDR1 and CDR2: MDHEN and SYDVKM. V dropped 2 bases and J dropped 0 bases, with 10 bases sitting between them. The CDR3 totals 15 residues. Study conclusions and caveats: Post-transplant, graft-donor-reactive CD4 TCRbeta sequences in blood dropped significantly in most of the 8 subjects.

Repertoires were generated with immunoSEQ multiplex PCR, while TCRdb's copy carries only in-frame clones and drops some. The sample consists of roughly 19,000 clones, roughly 74% of them appearing once. This rearrangement joins TRBV28 to TRBJ1-1; D remains unclear. The TCR comes from a human patient who received a liver transplant. Some T cells may have originated in the graft donor. This sample comprised CD8+ T cells from blood, obtained around 4.5 years after liver transplant. In DNA form, the CDR3 reads TGTGCCAGCAGTTTACAGATACTCATGAACACTGAAGCTTTCTTT. Its protein is CASSLQILMNTEAFF.